Below, one TCR beta chain is given with its context. What it binds is unknown. In the PCR, 60 Vbeta and 13 Jbeta primers were used. Sequencing used immunoSEQ multiplex PCR; TCRdb keeps in-frame clones, though not all of them. The table lists fewer than 150,000 clones. The sample belongs to a study of cytomegalovirus exposure and HLA in healthy donors. General study points: A later analysis revealed that TCR association rates differed between HLA loci, peaking at DRB1 and bottoming out at HLA-C. In a later analysis, TCR beta V- and J-gene trimming showed a link to a missense DCLRE1C variant.

Sample: PBMCs. This sequence originates from an older woman in good health and CMV-seronegative.

CDR3 protein: CAWSRGTESYGYTF. CDR3 DNA sequence: TGTGCCTGGAGTCGAGGGACAGAGTCCTATGGCTACACCTTC. The rearrangement links TRBV30 to TRBJ1-2; 7 nucleotides match TRBD1. CDR3 size: 14 residues. V dropped 2 bases and J dropped 4; count of bases not matched to a gene: 7. Per the germline V gene, CDR1 is GTSNPN and CDR2 is SVGIG (reference sequence). Combining the CDR3 with reference TRBV30 and TRBJ1-2 gives the whole variable domain SQTIHQWPATLVQPVGSPLSLECTVEGTSNPNLYWYRQAAGRGLQLLFYSVGIGQISSEVPQNLSASRPQDRQFILSSKKLLLSDSGFYLCAWSRGTESYGYTFGSGTRLTVV.